The rows below give T cell receptor beta chains drawn from one sample of a study of blood T cell repertoires in COVID-19. TCRdb's table, derived via immunoSEQ multiplex PCR, lists solely in-frame clones and lacks some. Of 70,000 or so clones detected, roughly 85% appear once; the ten largest clones hold approximately 1.9%. Sample: peripheral blood. The receptors were gathered from a man aged 25 to 45 with acute or convalescent COVID-19. CDR3s include the opening cysteine and the closing phenylalanine or tryptophan.

v_call cdr3_length cdr3_aa
TRBV7-9 12 CASSLDYQPQHF
TRBV11-2 13 CASSLEDSYGYTF
TRBV2 15 CASSPLAGGLNEQFF
TRBV5-1 14 CASSPGGQGNTIYF
TRBV11-2 16 CASSLELAGVETEAFF
TRBV5-6 15 CASSLGTGVNTEAFF
TRBV18 15 CASSPDRSRSYGYTF
TRBV28 13 CASTGPGRGKLFF
TRBV3-1/TRBV3-2 13 CASSRDRVGPQHF
TRBV11-2 16 CASSLGAGGHVDTQYF
TRBV12-5 15 CASGLGQASYNEQFF
TRBV5-1 17 CASRYGTAGFMNTEAFF
TRBV3-1/TRBV3-2 19 CASSRGTSGSNVGTDTQYF
TRBV6-5 15 CASSSGRDRGSGYTF
TRBV9 14 CASSGTGGGNTIYF
TRBV30 14 CAFKGGGRSYGYTF
TRBV4-1 16 CASSRGLEAGFTEAFF
TRBV7-8 17 CASSDGLLVGVIQPQHF
TRBV12-3/TRBV12-4 13 CASRDSLNTEAFF
TRBV6-6 15 CASSYRGQINTEAFF
TRBV10-3 13 CAISERGDTEAFF
TRBV18 17 CASSPPALRATNEKLFF
TRBV2 16 CAIIRGQTAGANVLTF
TRBV24-1 13 CATSDLSGGRQFF
TRBV9 15 CASSVGQGVNQPQHF
TRBV6-5 15 CASSLAGGWGETQYF